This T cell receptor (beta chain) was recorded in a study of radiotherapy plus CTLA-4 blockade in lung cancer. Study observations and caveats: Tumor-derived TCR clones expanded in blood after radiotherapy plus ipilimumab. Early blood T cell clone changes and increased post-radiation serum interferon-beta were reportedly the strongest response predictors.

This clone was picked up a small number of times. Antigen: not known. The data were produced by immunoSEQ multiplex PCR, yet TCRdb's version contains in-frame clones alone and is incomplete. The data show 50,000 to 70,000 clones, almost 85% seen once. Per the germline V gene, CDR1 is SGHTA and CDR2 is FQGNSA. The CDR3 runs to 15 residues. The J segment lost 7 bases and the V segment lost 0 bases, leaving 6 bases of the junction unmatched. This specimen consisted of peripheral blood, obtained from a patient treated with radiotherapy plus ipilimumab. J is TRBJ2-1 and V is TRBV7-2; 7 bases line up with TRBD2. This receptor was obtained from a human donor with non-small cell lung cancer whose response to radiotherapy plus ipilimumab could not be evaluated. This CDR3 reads CASSLAGAGFNEQFF. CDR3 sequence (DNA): TGTGCCAGCAGCTTAGCGGGAGCGGGGTTTAATGAGCAGTTCTTC.